This is a list of T cell receptor beta chains from one sample in a study of human T cells and chemical hapten exposure. TCRdb recomputed calls from the reads with MiXCR, one row per CDR3 protein. The data show 120,000 or so distinct CDR3 sequences, 8% to 9.5% seen once. Input material: whole blood. The receptors shown here come from a human donor in good health. Some clones in this sample may be carry-over from other donors' samples. Each CDR3 is given without its conserved first and last residue. The D gene is left open where the match is weak.

d_call: TRBD1
v_call: TRBV20-1
cdr3_aa: SATVTGQSYEQY

d_call: .
v_call: TRBV4-1
cdr3_aa: ASSHIGCIETQY

d_call: TRBD1
v_call: TRBV29-1
cdr3_aa: SVAQGATGELF

d_call: TRBD1
v_call: TRBV29-1
cdr3_aa: SSGRTGITDTQY

d_call: .
v_call: TRBV30
cdr3_aa: AWRNRVGYEKLF

d_call: .
v_call: TRBV20-1
cdr3_aa: SAKTDRGYT

d_call: .
v_call: TRBV29-1
cdr3_aa: SVTGTDMNTEAF

d_call: .
v_call: TRBV6-2/TRBV6-3
cdr3_aa: ASSFSTRGGNQPQH

d_call: .
v_call: TRBV6-5
cdr3_aa: ASSFDGQRNYGYT

d_call: TRBD1
v_call: TRBV25-1
cdr3_aa: ASSDQGAINEQF

d_call: .
v_call: TRBV4-1
cdr3_aa: ASSPANTDTQY

d_call: .
v_call: TRBV18
cdr3_aa: ASSPRTRVNSYEQY

d_call: TRBD2
v_call: TRBV12-3/TRBV12-4
cdr3_aa: ASTRGGYASYEQY

d_call: .
v_call: TRBV2
cdr3_aa: ASSHRDTRGLPLH

d_call: .
v_call: TRBV5-1
cdr3_aa: ASSKRPVAGTGELF

d_call: .
v_call: TRBV6-1
cdr3_aa: ASSVMRVRTDTQY

d_call: .
v_call: TRBV19
cdr3_aa: ASSIDTLGSYEQY

d_call: .
v_call: TRBV4-3
cdr3_aa: ASSQEVGSYNEQF

d_call: .
v_call: TRBV7-2
cdr3_aa: ASTPYAGQHNEQF

d_call: TRBD1
v_call: TRBV14
cdr3_aa: ASSHHRGSSNYEQY

d_call: .
v_call: TRBV20-1
cdr3_aa: SANSQETQY

d_call: TRBD1
v_call: TRBV6-2/TRBV6-3
cdr3_aa: ASSDRGYNYGYT